One and the same sample provided the 19 T cell receptor beta chains below, sequenced in a study of T cell changes during pregnancy in multiple sclerosis. Method: immunoSEQ multiplex PCR; TCRdb's copy keeps in-frame clones and lacks some. This table has 70,000 to 95,000 clones, roughly 91% appearing once. Sequenced here: peripheral blood, sampled after pregnancy. Every receptor here comes from a female donor in good health, enrolled as a control in a pregnancy study.

The chain carries TRBV29-1 and TRBJ1-5; no reliable D call. Trimming removed 5 bases at V and 2 bases at J, with 13 bases between. The CDR3 loop spans 14 amino acids. Germline CDR1 reads SQVTM; CDR2 reads ANQGSEA. The CDR3 protein is CSVSLGVGNQPQHF. The CDR3 DNA is TGCAGCGTTAGTTTGGGAGTCGGCAATCAGCCCCAGCATTTT.

The rearrangement joins TRBV11-2 to TRBJ2-1; 12 bases fit TRBD2. The CDR3 is made up of 16 amino acids. The germline gives CDR1 SGHAT, CDR2 FQNNGV. Trimming removed 0 bases from V and 7 bases from J; junction bases left unmatched: 4. As DNA, the CDR3 is TGTGCCAGCAGCTTAGAACTAGCGGGGGGTGGTAATGAGCAGTTCTTC. This codes for CASSLELAGGGNEQFF.

The chain joins TRBV7-2 to TRBJ2-2, with D uncertain. With 2 bases removed from V and 8 bases from J, the gap between germline ends came to 12 bases. The CDR3 totals 14 residues. Looked up from germline, CDR1 is SGHTA and CDR2 is FQGNSA. The CDR3 DNA reads as TGTGCCAGCAGCTTACCTACCGTCTTGGGGGAGCTGTTTTTT. It yields the protein CASSLPTVLGELFF.

The genes are TRBV21-1 and TRBJ2-3; the D call of TRBD2 is as the table states it, not checked on the DNA. TRBV21-1 is a pseudogene locus. CDR3 length: 15 residues. CDR3 protein: CASRVQRECSDTQYF. In nucleotides, the CDR3 is TGTGCCAGCAGAGTTCAGCGGGAGTGTTCGGATACGCAGTATTTT.

The chain joins TRBV4-2 to TRBJ2-7; D is possibly TRBD1 (6 bases). CDR1 is LGHNA, CDR2 YNFKEQ, per germline. Trimming removed 8 bases from V and 3 bases from J, with 14 bases in between. This CDR3 comprises 13 residues. Here the CDR3 reads CASGGSEDYEQYF. CDR3 DNA sequence: TGTGCCAGCGGGGGCAGCGAAGACTACGAGCAGTACTTC.

This rearrangement joins TRBV5-1 to TRBJ2-5; D perhaps matches TRBD1 (6 bases). V shed 3 bases and J shed 5 bases, with 17 bases lying between them. Germline V lookup: CDR1 SGHRS, CDR2 YFSETQ. This CDR3 region has 15 residues. This chain's CDR3 is CASSWTAAQWETQYF. In DNA, the CDR3 is TGCGCCAGCAGCTGGACAGCGGCACAGTGGGAGACCCAGTACTTC.

This rearrangement joins TRBV5-4 to TRBJ2-1, with D tentatively TRBD2 (7 bases). Trimming cost V 6 bases and J 6 bases, with 19 bases left between them. The CDR3 loop spans 15 amino acids. Germline loops: CDR1 SGHNT, CDR2 YYREEE (reference sequence). CDR3 nucleotide sequence: TGTGCCAGCAACCCTCGGGGGGCGCGTGCCAATGAGCAGTTCTTC. It encodes CASNPRGARANEQFF.

The V call is TRBV9, the J call TRBJ2-5, with 9 bases aligning to TRBD1. The CDR3 runs 15 residues. Germline CDR1 reads SGDLS; CDR2 reads YYNGEE. V was clipped by 4 bases and J by 5 bases; unmatched bases: 9. The CDR3 DNA sequence: TGTGCCAGCAGCACGAAACAGGGGGCCAGTGAGACCCAGTACTTC. It encodes CASSTKQGASETQYF.

The V and J genes are TRBV7-2 and TRBJ1-4; 9 nucleotides line up with TRBD1. CDR1 is SGHTA, CDR2 FQGNSA, per germline. The ends lost 2 bases at V and 7 bases at J; junction bases unmatched: 8. CDR3 size: 16 residues. CDR3 amino acids: CASSLTPGQGFEKLFF. The CDR3 bases are TGTGCCAGCAGCTTAACCCCGGGACAGGGTTTTGAAAAACTGTTTTTT.

This chain connects TRBV19 to TRBJ1-1, with D perhaps matching TRBD1 (5 bases). Per germline, CDR1 LNHDA and CDR2 SQIVND (reference sequence). CDR3 length: 13 amino acids. The germline V and J ends were trimmed by 5 bases and 1 base, with 8 bases remaining between them. In DNA, the CDR3 is TGTGCCAGTAGTTCAACAGGGAACACTGAAGCTTTCTTT. This codes for CASSSTGNTEAFF.

The chain combines TRBV9 with TRBJ2-1, with a possible D match to TRBD1 (6 bases). The CDR3 runs 17 residues. Trimming took off 6 bases at V and 8 bases at J, with 27 bases between the two ends. Germline CDR1 reads SGDLS; CDR2 reads YYNGEE. The CDR3 bases are TGTGCCAGCACCGCCGGGACAACCCTAACACTCGACCATGAGCAGTTCTTC. Protein: CASTAGTTLTLDHEQFF.

This chain uses TRBV19 with TRBJ1-5, with a possible D match to TRBD1 (5 bases). This CDR3 contains 17 residues. Germline CDR1 reads LNHDA; CDR2 reads SQIVND (reference sequence). Deletions cut 0 bases from V and 2 bases from J, with 14 bases between. CDR3 sequence reads: CASSIDLGAGGNQPQHF. The CDR3 DNA follows: TGTGCCAGTAGTATAGACCTTGGGGCTGGGGGCAATCAGCCCCAGCATTTT.

The V and J genes are TRBV6-5 and TRBJ2-7; 8 bases are shared with TRBD1. The CDR3 has 14 residues. Trimming at V came to 5 bases and at J to 3 bases, leaving 6 bases not matched to a gene. In germline, CDR1 is MNHEY, CDR2 SVGAGI. This CDR3 is CASSRTGRGYEQYF. CDR3 in DNA: TGTGCCAGCAGTCGGACAGGGCGAGGCTACGAGCAGTACTTC.

The chain has TRBV30 and TRBJ2-1; 14 positions match TRBD2. CDR3 length equals 13 residues. V shed 8 bases and J 8 bases; nucleotides not matched to a gene: 5. The germline V gene encodes CDR1 GTSNPN and CDR2 SVGIG (reference sequence). The CDR3 loop is CARTGLAGDEQFF. The CDR3 nucleotides read TGTGCCCGGACGGGACTAGCGGGAGATGAGCAGTTCTTC.

In this sample, this clone turned up once. J is TRBJ1-2 and V is TRBV23-1, with D maybe TRBD1 (5 bases). TRBV23-1 is classed as an ORF, of uncertain function. The CDR3 is 11 residues long. With 4 bases removed from V and 6 bases from J, the gap between germline ends came to 6 bases. The CDR3 here is CASSPRDGYTF. The CDR3 bases are TGCGCCAGCAGTCCCAGGGATGGCTACACCTTC.

This clone is labeled as medium-sized. The chain links TRBV19 to TRBJ2-7; the match to TRBD2 covers 8 bases. The V and J ends lost 5 bases and 6 bases, in that order; junction bases with no gene match: 15. This CDR3 contains 16 residues. The germline gives CDR1 LNHDA, CDR2 SQIVND (reference sequence). Written as DNA, the CDR3 is TGTGCCAGTAGTTTCCTAGCGGGTAGCCGGGCCGTCGAGCAGTACTTC. Its protein product is CASSFLAGSRAVEQYF.

The chain carries TRBV11-2 and TRBJ2-7; possible D gene TRBD2, 6 bases. The germline V gene has CDR1 SGHAT and CDR2 FQNNGV. This CDR3 comprises 15 residues. Trimming pared 5 bases from V and 2 bases from J, leaving 16 bases between. CDR3 sequence: CASSLTAGPTYEQYF. The CDR3 DNA is TGTGCCAGCAGCCTTACCGCGGGACCAACCTACGAGCAGTACTTC.

The chain couples TRBV5-5 to TRBJ2-1, with D perhaps TRBD2 (6 bases). Trimming took 10 bases from V and 2 from J, leaving 16 bases between them. CDR1 is SGHKS and CDR2 is YYEKEE in the germline V gene (reference sequence). The CDR3 runs 14 residues. CDR3 sequence reads: CAPWWDSPYNEQFF. The CDR3 DNA reads TGTGCCCCCTGGTGGGACTCCCCCTACAATGAGCAGTTCTTC.

The rearrangement uses TRBV6-5 and TRBJ1-5; 7 bases agree with TRBD1. Germline V gene data show CDR1 as MNHEY and CDR2 as SVGAGI. The J segment lost 9 bases and the V segment lost 4 bases, leaving 9 bases of the junction unmatched. The CDR3 has 14 residues. In DNA, the CDR3 is TGTGCCAGCAGTTTAATCAGGGGGAAGGGGCCCCAGCATTTT. Translating it yields CASSLIRGKGPQHF.